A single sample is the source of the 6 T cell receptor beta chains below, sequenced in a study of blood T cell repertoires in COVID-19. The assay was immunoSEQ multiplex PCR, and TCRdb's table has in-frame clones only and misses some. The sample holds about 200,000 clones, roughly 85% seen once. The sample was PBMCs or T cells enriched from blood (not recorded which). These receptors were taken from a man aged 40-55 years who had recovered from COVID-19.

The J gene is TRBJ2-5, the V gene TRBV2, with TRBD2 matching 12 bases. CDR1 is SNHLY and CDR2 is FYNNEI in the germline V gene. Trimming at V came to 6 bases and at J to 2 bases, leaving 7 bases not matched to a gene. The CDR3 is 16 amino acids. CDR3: CASSLAGTSGQETQYF. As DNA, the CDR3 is TGTGCCAGCAGCTTAGCCGGGACTAGCGGGCAAGAGACCCAGTACTTC.

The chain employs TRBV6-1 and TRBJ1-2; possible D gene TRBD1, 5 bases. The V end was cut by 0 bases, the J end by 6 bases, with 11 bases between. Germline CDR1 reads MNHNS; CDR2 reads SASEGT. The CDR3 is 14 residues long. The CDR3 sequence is CASSEAEGADGYTF. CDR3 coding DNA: TGTGCCAGCAGTGAAGCCGAAGGGGCTGATGGCTACACCTTC.

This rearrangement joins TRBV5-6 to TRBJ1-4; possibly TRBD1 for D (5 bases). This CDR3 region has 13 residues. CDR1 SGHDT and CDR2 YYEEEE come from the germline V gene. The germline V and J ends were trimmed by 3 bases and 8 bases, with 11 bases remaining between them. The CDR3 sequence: CASSSGTSEKLFF. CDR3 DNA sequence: TGTGCCAGCAGCTCTGGGACTAGCGAAAAACTGTTTTTT.

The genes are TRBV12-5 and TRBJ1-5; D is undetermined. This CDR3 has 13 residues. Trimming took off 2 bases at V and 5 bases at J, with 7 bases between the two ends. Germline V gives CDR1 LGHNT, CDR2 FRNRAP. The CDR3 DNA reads TGTGCTAGTGGTTTGTACGGGGATCAGCCCCAGCATTTT. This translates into CASGLYGDQPQHF. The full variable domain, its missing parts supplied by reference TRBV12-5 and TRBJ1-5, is DARVTQTPRHKVTEMGQEVTMRCQPILGHNTVFWYRQTMMQGLELLAYFRNRAPLDDSGMPKDRFSAEMPDATLATLKIQPSEPRDSAVYFCASGLYGDQPQHFGDGTRLSIL.

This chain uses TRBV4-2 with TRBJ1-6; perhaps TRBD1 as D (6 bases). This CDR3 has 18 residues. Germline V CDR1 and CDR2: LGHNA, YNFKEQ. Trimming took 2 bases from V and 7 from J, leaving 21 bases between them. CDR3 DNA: TGTGCCAGCAGCCAACAAGCACCATTACAGGGCCCAAATTCACCCCTCCACTTT. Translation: CASSQQAPLQGPNSPLHF.

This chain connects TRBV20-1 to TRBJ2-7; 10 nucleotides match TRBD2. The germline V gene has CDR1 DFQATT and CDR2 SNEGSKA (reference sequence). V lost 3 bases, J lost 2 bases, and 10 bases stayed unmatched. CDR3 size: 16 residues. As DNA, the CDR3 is TGCAGTGCTAGTACTAGCGGGACCGGCGCACCCTACGAGCAGTACTTC. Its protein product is CSASTSGTGAPYEQYF.